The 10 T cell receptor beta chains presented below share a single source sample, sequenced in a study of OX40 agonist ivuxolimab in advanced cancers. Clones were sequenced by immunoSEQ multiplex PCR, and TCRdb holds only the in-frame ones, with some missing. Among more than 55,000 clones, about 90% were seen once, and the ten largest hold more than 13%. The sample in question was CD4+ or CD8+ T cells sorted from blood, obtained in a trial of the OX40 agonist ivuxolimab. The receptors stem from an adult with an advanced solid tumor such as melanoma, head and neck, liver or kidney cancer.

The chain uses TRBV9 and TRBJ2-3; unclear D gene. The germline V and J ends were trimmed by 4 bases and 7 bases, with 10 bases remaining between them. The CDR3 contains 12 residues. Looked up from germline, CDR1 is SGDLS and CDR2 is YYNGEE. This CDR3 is CASSPSRNTQYF. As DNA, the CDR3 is TGTGCCAGCAGCCCCTCCAGAAATACGCAGTATTTT.

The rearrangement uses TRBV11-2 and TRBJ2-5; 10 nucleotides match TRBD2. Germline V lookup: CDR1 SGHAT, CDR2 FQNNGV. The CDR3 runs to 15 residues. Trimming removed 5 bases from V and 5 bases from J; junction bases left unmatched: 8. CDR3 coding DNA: TGTGCCAGCAGCGTCGAGCGGGAGGGCTGGGAGACCCAGTACTTC. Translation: CASSVEREGWETQYF.

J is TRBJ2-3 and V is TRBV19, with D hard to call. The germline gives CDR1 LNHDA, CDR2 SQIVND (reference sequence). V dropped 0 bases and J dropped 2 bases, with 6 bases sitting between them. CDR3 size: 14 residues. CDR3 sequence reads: CASSIEWATDTQYF. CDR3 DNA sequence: TGTGCCAGTAGTATAGAATGGGCCACAGATACGCAGTATTTT.

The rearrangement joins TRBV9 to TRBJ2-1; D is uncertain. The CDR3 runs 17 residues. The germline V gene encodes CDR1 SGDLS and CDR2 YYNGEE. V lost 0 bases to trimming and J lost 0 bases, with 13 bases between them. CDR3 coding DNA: TGTGCCAGCAGCGTAGCTAAGAGTTTGAGCTCCTACAATGAGCAGTTCTTC. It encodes CASSVAKSLSSYNEQFF.

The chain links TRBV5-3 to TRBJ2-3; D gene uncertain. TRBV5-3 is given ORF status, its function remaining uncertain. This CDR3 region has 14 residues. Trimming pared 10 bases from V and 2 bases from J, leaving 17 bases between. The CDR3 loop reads CAFLDWLDTDTQYF. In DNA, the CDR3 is TGTGCCTTCCTAGATTGGCTCGACACAGATACGCAGTATTTT.

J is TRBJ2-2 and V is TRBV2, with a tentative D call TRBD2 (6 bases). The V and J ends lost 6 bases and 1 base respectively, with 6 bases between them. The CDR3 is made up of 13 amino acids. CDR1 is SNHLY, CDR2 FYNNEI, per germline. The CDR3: CASRRENTGELFF. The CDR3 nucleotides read TGTGCCAGCAGGCGGGAGAACACCGGGGAGCTGTTTTTT.

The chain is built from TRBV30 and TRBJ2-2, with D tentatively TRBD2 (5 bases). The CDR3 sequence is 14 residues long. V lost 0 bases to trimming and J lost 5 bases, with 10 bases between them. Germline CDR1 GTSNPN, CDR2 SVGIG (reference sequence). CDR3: CAWSVRGVTGELFF. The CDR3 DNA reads TGTGCCTGGAGTGTACGGGGAGTTACCGGGGAGCTGTTTTTT.

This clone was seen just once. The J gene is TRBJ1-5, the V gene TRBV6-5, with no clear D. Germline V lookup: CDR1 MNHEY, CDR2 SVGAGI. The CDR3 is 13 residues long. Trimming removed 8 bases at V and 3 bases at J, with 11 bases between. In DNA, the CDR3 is TGTGCCAGCCGACTGAATCCCAATCAGCCCCAGCATTTT. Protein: CASRLNPNQPQHF.

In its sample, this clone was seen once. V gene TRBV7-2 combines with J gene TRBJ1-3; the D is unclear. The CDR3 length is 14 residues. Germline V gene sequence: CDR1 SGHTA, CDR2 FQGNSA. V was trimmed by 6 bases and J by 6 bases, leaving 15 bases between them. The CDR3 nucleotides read TGTGCCAGCAGTGGAAGGGCAAGAATAAACACCATATATTTT. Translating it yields CASSGRARINTIYF.

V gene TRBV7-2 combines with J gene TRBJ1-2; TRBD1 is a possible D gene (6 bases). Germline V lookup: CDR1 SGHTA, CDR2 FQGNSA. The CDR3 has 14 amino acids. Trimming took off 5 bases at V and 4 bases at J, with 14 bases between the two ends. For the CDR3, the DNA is TGTGCCAGCAGCAAACTACAGGGAGGCTATGGCTACACCTTC. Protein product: CASSKLQGGYGYTF. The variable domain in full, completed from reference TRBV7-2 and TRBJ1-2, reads GAGVSQSPSNKVTEKGKDVELRCDPISGHTALYWYRQSLGQGLEFLIYFQGNSAPDKSGLPSDRFSAERTGGSVSTLTIQRTQQEDSAVYLCASSKLQGGYGYTFGSGTRLTVV.